The 2 T cell receptor beta chains below all came from one sample that was sequenced in a study of control samples from healthy donors and cancer patients. Clones were sequenced by immunoSEQ multiplex PCR, and TCRdb holds only the in-frame ones, with some missing. This table holds roughly 90,000 clones, 82% found once. Sample: blood. All receptors derive from a woman aged 60-75 years in good health.

V is TRBV2 and J is TRBJ1-3, with D maybe TRBD1 (5 bases). The germline gives CDR1 SNHLY, CDR2 FYNNEI. CDR3 length: 12 amino acids. V was shortened by 11 bases and J by 3 bases, with 11 bases between the two germline ends. The DNA of the CDR3 is TGTGCCGCTTCAGGGTATGGAAACACCATATATTTT. Residues: CAASGYGNTIYF.

The chain has TRBV10-3 and TRBJ2-3; 10 bases fit TRBD1. Germline lookup yields CDR1 ENHRY and CDR2 SYGVKD. Germline trimming cut 2 bases from V and 5 bases from J; bases unmatched to any gene: 1. The CDR3 is 14 amino acids. As DNA, the CDR3 is TGTGCCATCAGTGAGGGGACAGGGGAAGATACGCAGTATTTT. Residues: CAISEGTGEDTQYF.